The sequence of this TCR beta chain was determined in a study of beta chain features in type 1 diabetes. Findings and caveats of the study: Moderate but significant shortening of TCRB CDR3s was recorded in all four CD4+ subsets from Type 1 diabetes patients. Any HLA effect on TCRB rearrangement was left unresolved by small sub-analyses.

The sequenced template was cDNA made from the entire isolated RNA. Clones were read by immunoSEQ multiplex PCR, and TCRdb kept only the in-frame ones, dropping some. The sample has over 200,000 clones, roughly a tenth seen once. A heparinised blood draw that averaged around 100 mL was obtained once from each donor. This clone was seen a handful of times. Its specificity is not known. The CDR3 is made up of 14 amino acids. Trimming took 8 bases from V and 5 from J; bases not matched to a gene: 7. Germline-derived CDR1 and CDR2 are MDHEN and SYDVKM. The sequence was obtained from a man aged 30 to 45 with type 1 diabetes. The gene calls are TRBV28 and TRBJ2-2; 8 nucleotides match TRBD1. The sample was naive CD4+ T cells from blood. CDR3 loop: CASSPGGSTGELFF. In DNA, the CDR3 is TGTGCCAGCTCCCCAGGGGGCTCGACCGGGGAGCTGTTTTTT.